This T cell receptor (beta chain) was sequenced during a study of cytomegalovirus exposure and HLA in healthy donors. Findings and caveats of the study: Testing in vitro showed three CMV-associated chains specific for CMV antigens. Cytomegalovirus status was reportedly diagnosed by the classifier with high specificity and sensitivity. The study recorded about 160 TCR beta chains that were cytomegalovirus-associated.

The study drew the donors from its roughly 120-subject validation cohort, separate from the roughly 700-subject first cohort. This table comes from immunoSEQ multiplex PCR, and its TCRdb copy is limited to in-frame clones, with some not included. Of around 130,000 clones listed, about nine tenths were seen once; the top ten hold about 1.5%. The CDR3 consists of 16 residues. From germline, CDR1 is SGHRS and CDR2 YFSETQ. Trimming removed 1 base at V and 0 bases at J, with 12 bases between. Note on this clone: Antigen unknown.

Sample: PBMCs. The chain employs TRBV5-1 and TRBJ2-3; tentative D call: TRBD2 (6 bases). The clonotype originates from a young man in good health and CMV-seronegative. The CDR3 bases are TGCGCCAGCAGCTTGTCGGGCGGGACTAGCACAGATACGCAGTATTTT. Translating it yields CASSLSGGTSTDTQYF.